Listed below are T cell receptor beta chains from one sample, sequenced in a study of radiotherapy plus CTLA-4 blockade in lung cancer. Assay used: immunoSEQ multiplex PCR; TCRdb lists only in-frame clones, some missing. The sample shows 85,000 to 90,000 clones, around nine tenths of them seen only once. The source material was peripheral blood, sampled from a patient treated with radiotherapy plus ipilimumab. The receptors come from a human donor with non-small cell lung cancer that progressed on radiotherapy plus ipilimumab. CDR3s leave out the opening cysteine and the closing phenylalanine or tryptophan.

V gene | CDR3 protein
TRBV18 | ASSPLDVRNSEKLF
TRBV7-9 | ASSLESSGNTIY
TRBV27 | ASSSLQPLAGIGEQY
TRBV30 | AWSSSGRRGGAQY
TRBV30 | AWRRDRNTEAF
TRBV28 | ASRGGGNTGELF
TRBV19 | ASRDRGDQPQH
TRBV29-1 | SATSGGTDTQY
TRBV11-2 | ASSLFIGGDTDTQY
TRBV28 | ASRRRESRYGYT
TRBV6-5 | ASRRDSDDQPQH
TRBV5-6 | ASSTRTGWNTEAF
TRBV19 | ASGKQDSNQPQH
TRBV9 | ASSVDVGRTSPLH
TRBV4-2 | ASSHGLGGEQF
TRBV2 | AADAGASTDTQY
TRBV19 | ATKRGKQETQY
TRBV2 | ASIQTYNSPLH
TRBV25-1 | ASRQGLGYEQY
TRBV28 | ASSSLLTGPYGDTQY
TRBV2 | ASRAGWGTQY
TRBV29-1 | SVDRTNTGELF
TRBV2 | ASRGMKIYEQY
TRBV5-1 | ASSLSSMNTEAF
TRBV9 | ASSVGSPRQHGYT
TRBV30 | AWTLPGANTEAF
TRBV6-5 | ASSYWDRGKYGYT
TRBV2 | ATGQDSNQPQH
TRBV4-1 | ASSQGGVETQY
TRBV7-7 | ASSLGGPAGAAGELF
TRBV4-1 | ASSQDHGGLKYEQY
TRBV6-4 | AIPGKGSGANVLT
TRBV7-9 | ASSLADNTDTQY
TRBV10-3 | AIRKAGRVAGNYEQY
TRBV5-1 | ASSLTTSGHPTGELF
TRBV15 | ATSRPDRTGNEQF
TRBV6-5 | ASSYGLSKETQY
TRBV19 | ASSIRLPGSSYNSPLH
TRBV10-3 | ASTGPDEKLF
TRBV5-1 | ASSSPSGGRADTQY